A selection of T cell receptor beta chains follows, all from one sample in a study of CD8+CD57+ T cells in acquired aplastic anemia. TCRdb passed the reads through MiXCR, listing each CDR3 protein once. This repertoire shows 250,000 to 300,000 distinct CDR3 sequences, around 60% found once; its top ten account for under 8.5%. Sequencing was performed on sorted CD4+, CD8+, or CD8+CD57+ T cells (not recorded which) from PBMCs. The receptors derive from a human donor with severe aplastic anemia or a healthy control (not recorded which). Each CDR3 is given with its conserved first and last residue. D genes are given only for firm matches. For some rows the clone size is stated as once, few or many, or as a class when expanded; others skip it.

j_call | v_call | clone_size | d_call | cdr3_nt | cdr3_aa
TRBJ2-3 | TRBV19 | once | . | TGTGCCAGTAGTATCGACCTGGGCGGGGGCCCCACAGATACGCAGTATTTT | CASSIDLGGGPTDTQYF
TRBJ2-1 | TRBV19 | . | TRBD1 | TGTGCCACGGTGGACAGGCCTTCCTACAATGAGCAGTTCTTC | CATVDRPSYNEQFF
TRBJ1-1 | TRBV20-1 | many | . | TGCAGTGCTAGGGCAAATATGAACACTGAAGCTTTCTTT | CSARANMNTEAFF
TRBJ1-3 | TRBV10-3 | . | TRBD1 | TGTGCCAGCAGTCCTAAGACAGGGGGCGGAAACACCATATATTTT | CASSPKTGGGNTIYF
TRBJ1-1 | TRBV2 | many | TRBD1 | TGTGCCAGCAGCCGAAAGAAGACAGGGGGCGCCGTCACTGAAGCTTTCTTT | CASSRKKTGGAVTEAFF
TRBJ2-3 | TRBV7-8 | few | . | TGTGCCAGCAGCTTAGCTGGCGCGCCGAGAGATACGCAGTATTTT | CASSLAGAPRDTQYF
TRBJ2-5 | TRBV25-1 | . | TRBD1 | TGTGCCAGCAGTGAGTTAGACAGGGGTAGAATATTAGAGACCCAGTACTTC | CASSELDRGRILETQYF
TRBJ1-6 | TRBV7-3 | . | . | TGTGCCAGCAGCTTAACCGTTAATTCACCCCTCCACTTT | CASSLTVNSPLHF
TRBJ2-1 | TRBV5-1 | once | TRBD2 | TGCGCCAGCAGCTTGGTGGCTAGCGGGGGCGGTGGCAATGAGCAGTTCTTC | CASSLVASGGGGNEQFF
TRBJ1-5 | TRBV7-9 | many | . | TGTGCCAGCAGCTTAGGAGGTTTAGGTCAGCCCCAGCATTTT | CASSLGGLGQPQHF
TRBJ2-5 | TRBV24-1 | . | TRBD1 | TGTGCCACCAGTGAAACGGACAGGGGTATAGAGACCCAGTACTTC | CATSETDRGIETQYF
TRBJ1-1 | TRBV12-3/TRBV12-4 | many | . | TGTGCCAGCAGTCCGAGTTTGGGGTACGGAAAGAACACTGAAGCTTTCTTT | CASSPSLGYGKNTEAFF
TRBJ2-5 | TRBV12-3/TRBV12-4 | many | . | TGTGCCAGTAGTTCCGGGGAGACCCAGTACTTC | CASSSGETQYF
TRBJ2-5 | TRBV15 | . | . | TGTGCCACCAGCAGGGGGGACACGGGGACCCAGTACTTC | CATSRGDTGTQYF